This T cell receptor beta chain was sequenced in a study of cytomegalovirus exposure and HLA in healthy donors (dated by TCRdb to about 2017). Study-level background: An earlier analysis of 587 of the donors reported 276 Gb of sequence data and 117 million unique TCR beta sequences obtained from about 179 million T cells. An early release that covered several hundred HLA-typed donors contained approximately 300 gigabases of sequencing data and tens of millions of unique TCR sequences. The genetic ancestry cluster associated with self-reported Caucasian donors included about 81% of the 300 to 450 genotyped donors. The study was designed to test whether signatures of past pathogen exposure could be identified by cataloging public T cell receptors. The study used immunosequencing to profile the T cell repertoires of under 700 subjects and linked those repertoires to cytomegalovirus serostatus. Along with the roughly 700-subject first cohort, a separate validation cohort of around 120 different subjects was used. The study combined high-throughput TCR immunosequencing, statistical association of individual TCRs with disease status, and machine learning to predict cytomegalovirus infection status. A later analysis re-analyzed previously published TCR beta repertoires from approximately 700 donors and added high-resolution HLA genotyping to study TCR occurrence patterns. Rather than using new phenotypic data, the later analysis identified candidate immune exposures from TCR beta sequences and from how often those sequences occurred across donors. In an earlier analysis of over 550 of the donors, high-throughput TCR beta sequencing was used to judge whether each TCR beta V gene segment behaved as functional or pseudogenic. Alongside the repertoire data, information on donor age, sex, ethnicity and CMV serostatus was compiled. Genome-wide SNP genotypes for about 60% of the roughly 670 donors were used in a later genetic analysis, which treated that subset as a discovery cohort. Every repertoire in the discovery cohort had been generated on one and the same sequencing platform. HLA typing covered class I and class II loci at four-digit resolution. Typing coverage differed by locus: A, B, C, DRB1 and DQB1 were typed in roughly 620-630 donors, DQA1 in 522, DPA1 in some 570, and DPB1 in just under 480. Because of strong linkage in the cohort, four or five DR-DQ haplotypes were treated as single units for association and clustering. Among over 350 genotyped donors of the cohort, an average of approximately 240,000 unique TCR beta nucleotide sequences were sequenced per donor, around a sixth of them non-productive.

About this clone itself: Its antigen specificity is not known. Base qualities are missing; no much larger clone stands one base away.

The cohort was made up of under 800 healthy bone marrow donors. All cohort members were sampled while nominally healthy, although unrecorded immune exposures were likely present. The donor tested CMV seropositive, placing the donor among the 289 seropositive members of the cohort. A peripheral blood sample was provided by each donor, and peripheral blood mononuclear cells were used for TCR beta sequencing. The Qiagen DNeasy Blood Extraction Kit was used to extract genomic DNA from the blood cell samples. Study-level results and caveats: The cohort was sequenced for TCR beta chains only, and without alpha or paired-chain data the features that could be detected were limited. The 87-base-pair reads could not distinguish some IMGT-functional V segments, including TRBV6-2 and TRBV6-3, so those segments were excluded. A later analysis associated about 17,000 TCR beta sequences with specific HLA alleles at a false discovery rate of 0.05. Compared with the roughly 720-donor mean, donors in an Asian-associated ancestry cluster had fewer N-insertions in productive TCRs, according to a later genetic analysis. A later analysis found that TCR association rates varied across HLA loci, with DRB1 alleles showing the most associated TCRs and HLA-C alleles the fewest. The classifier was reported to diagnose cytomegalovirus status with high specificity and sensitivity in both the original and validation cohorts. Most TCR sequences were observed very rarely across donors, whereas some public TCRs were present in many individuals. Correlated functional status among segregating V segments might reflect linkage disequilibrium, but an unknown experimental factor could not be ruled out. Roughly uniform sequencing depth across donors was assumed in presence/absence analyses, although this assumption may not hold. The study listed 164 TCR beta chains as associated with cytomegalovirus. Strong co-occurrence of HLA alleles, especially DR and DQ, made assigning TCR associations to individual alleles difficult. In vitro tests confirmed that a few of the cytomegalovirus-associated TCR beta chains recognize cytomegalovirus antigens. An association between a missense DCLRE1C variant and V-gene and J-gene trimming of TCR beta chains was found in a later genetic analysis and replicated in an independent cohort. Because counts were too low, seventeen rarely observed V segments, including chromosome 9 orphons, were excluded from the earlier analysis of fewer than 650 of the donors. According to the authors, the approach could potentially be generalized to other disease states and immunological phenotypes. A cluster of highly shared sequence variants was judged likely to be a technical artifact of the sequencing pipeline. A further reported finding was that TCR beta sequences accurately predicted the HLA-A and HLA-B alleles for most subjects in the first cohort. The only immune exposure information available for the cohort was CMV serostatus. In an earlier analysis of roughly 560 of the donors, most TCR beta V segments were observed in productive rearrangements about 90% or about 30% of the time, broadly matching IMGT annotations. Most CMV-associated TCR beta chains appeared to be HLA-restricted in a later analysis, and the HLA associations seemed to be driven largely by CMV exposure. According to a later analysis, parvovirus B19, influenza, CMV and Epstein-Barr virus appeared linked to several top co-occurrence clusters. HLA typing was unavailable for some donors at each locus, so association tests used only the typed subset. In a later analysis, HLA-associated TCR beta chains were found to be more clonally expanded and to have lower generation probabilities than equally common non-associated chains.

Relative to germline, V is 2 bases shorter and J is 1 base shorter, with 14 bases between their ends. The CDR3 runs 16 amino acids, cysteine and phenylalanine included. The read is trimmed to its CDR3 DNA, 48 bases read in frame from base 1. The germline V gene (reference sequence) yields MNHEY for CDR1 and SMNVEV for CDR2. The library was generated by the immunoSEQ multiplex PCR assay. For the multiplex PCR, a mixture combining 60 forward primers for TCR Vbeta segments and 13 reverse primers for TCR Jbeta segments was used. The CDR3 region of rearranged TCR beta genes was amplified from genomic DNA by a multiplex PCR assay. On the Illumina HiSeq System, the amplified TCR beta libraries were sequenced as 87-base-pair reads. The authors processed their data as follows. Across the 666 repertoires, a later analysis counted about 81 million unique TCR beta chains, around 11 million of which were shared by at least two donors. Raw reads were error-corrected and collapsed into unique sequences with a nearest-neighbor algorithm that merged closely related sequences to remove PCR and sequencing errors. To assign V, D and J gene segments, CDR3 sequences were aligned to IMGT reference sequences. For a sequence to be retained, a match of at least six nucleotides was required to both a V gene segment and a J gene segment. A rearrangement was called productive if the CDR3 had no stop codons and remained in frame with V and J, and every other rearrangement was called non-productive. Following IMGT convention, CDR3 was defined as the stretch from the second conserved V-encoded cysteine to the conserved J-encoded phenylalanine. The earlier analysis of 550 to 650 of the donors excluded any sequence lacking an unambiguous match to a single V gene segment. An earlier analysis of approximately 590 of the donors classified V segments as functional when productive rearrangements were above 56.7% and as segregating when the standard deviation between donors was above 5%. A statistical classification framework was developed to diagnose cytomegalovirus status using the catalog of TCR beta chain sequences. V and J gene assignment, in a later analysis, came from comparing TCR nucleotide sequences with IMGT/GENE-DB human TR gene sequences. Using the TCRdist pipeline, a later analysis assigned CDR3 sequences along with most-parsimonious VDJ recombination scenarios. In a later analysis, each TCR beta chain was defined by its CDR3 amino acid sequence together with its V-gene family, and reads lacking a unique V-gene family were excluded. As a way to deal with suspected cross-contamination and a sequencing artifact, a later analysis dropped approximately 570 nucleotide sequences that were highly shared and had low generation probability. A later analysis calculated a clonal expansion index for each public chain from normalized within-repertoire ranks of inferred template counts. Generation probabilities in a later analysis came from a VDJ recombination model fitted to out-of-frame rearrangements, and those results were checked against IGoR. In a later analysis, hypergeometric tests were used to score TCR-TCR, TCR-HLA and TCR-CMV co-occurrence, with a repertoire-size bias correction applied to TCR pairs. To estimate false discovery rates, a later analysis permuted the HLA or CMV assignments 20 times. In a later analysis, co-occurring TCRs were grouped using DBSCAN, and TCRdist sequence similarity was added for clustering within HLA-allele-positive subsets. Repertoires with fewer than 30,000 or more than 120,000 public chains were left out of co-occurrence clustering, as were a few repertoires with anomalous nucleotide sharing. TCRdb obtained this table from immuneACCESS and retained in-frame rearrangements with V and J assigned. These tables miss some clones; where compared with another copy, unresolved V genes account for less than half of the shortfall, and the remainder is unexplained. That table is the source of V, J and clone size, and D and trimming were worked out from the DNA. This sample is represented by under 300,000 clones; approximately 84% of them were singletons. The ten largest account for about 2% of the sample.

Sequenced material: PBMCs. The V gene is TRBV27 and the J gene is TRBJ1-2; the D region possibly corresponds to TRBD1 (5 bases align). This TCR derives from a woman aged 35 to 49 in good health and CMV-seropositive. Here is the DNA: TGTGCCAGCAGTTTAACGTCCCTGACAGTTAACTATGGCTACACCTTC. It is translated as CASSLTSLTVNYGYTF.